The rows below give T cell receptor beta chains drawn from one sample of a study of T cells after posttransplantation cyclophosphamide. This table comes from immunoSEQ multiplex PCR, and its TCRdb copy is limited to in-frame clones, with some not included. The table includes some 15,000 clones, approximately 78% detected once. Sequences were derived from PBMCs, sampled approximately 64 weeks after allogeneic stem cell transplant with calcineurin inhibitor and methotrexate. These receptors all come from a young adult male patient who received an allogeneic stem cell transplant from an unrelated donor, was CMV-positive, and had acute and chronic GVHD. The T cells may come from the graft donor. Both conserved end residues are trimmed from each CDR3. Fields, in order: V gene, J gene, CDR3 protein.

TRBV9	TRBJ2-3	ASSAVGLAVPDTQY
TRBV7-9	TRBJ2-3	ASSFDPKRARTDTQY
TRBV6-5	TRBJ2-1	ASSPQGVNEQF
TRBV28	TRBJ1-2	ASSGGTGLSYT
TRBV4-2	TRBJ1-3	ASRGNTGVGSGNTIY
TRBV28	TRBJ2-3	ASSPLGTGDTQY
TRBV28	TRBJ2-3	ASRDDREASSDTQY
TRBV15	TRBJ1-4	ATSGTDRGRRSNEKLF
TRBV9	TRBJ1-4	ASSVVTGSNEKLF
TRBV9	TRBJ2-5	ASSLGGGTGTQY
TRBV13	TRBJ2-7	ASSRRGFHEQY
TRBV5-6	TRBJ1-1	ASSLGGNTEAF
TRBV11-2	TRBJ2-5	ASSLTSGSGLFQETQY
TRBV6-6	TRBJ1-2	ASSSGTDYGYT
TRBV19	TRBJ2-1	ASSTWGVGANEQF
TRBV6-7	TRBJ1-2	ASSSLDFCRVRYT
TRBV7-9	TRBJ1-1	ASSATTGLAEAF